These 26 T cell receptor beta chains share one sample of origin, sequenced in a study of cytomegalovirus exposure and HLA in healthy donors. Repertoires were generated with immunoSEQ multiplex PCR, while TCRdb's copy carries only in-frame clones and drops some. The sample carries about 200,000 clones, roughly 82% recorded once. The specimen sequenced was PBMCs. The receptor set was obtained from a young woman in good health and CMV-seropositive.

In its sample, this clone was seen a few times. Here the CDR3 reads CASSPVPATYNEQFF. The CDR3 DNA reads TGCGCCAGCAGCCCCGTTCCAGCGACCTACAATGAGCAGTTCTTC. V gene TRBV4-1 combines with J gene TRBJ2-1; D call uncertain. Germline CDR1 MGHRA, CDR2 YSYEKL. Trimming took off 4 bases at V and 2 bases at J, with 12 bases between the two ends. The CDR3 totals 15 residues.

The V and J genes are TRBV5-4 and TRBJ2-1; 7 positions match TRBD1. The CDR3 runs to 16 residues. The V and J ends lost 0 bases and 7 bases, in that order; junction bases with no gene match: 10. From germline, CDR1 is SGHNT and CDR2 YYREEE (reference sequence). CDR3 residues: CASSLGGGQLWNEQFF. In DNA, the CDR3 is TGTGCCAGCAGCTTGGGAGGGGGCCAGTTGTGGAATGAGCAGTTCTTC.

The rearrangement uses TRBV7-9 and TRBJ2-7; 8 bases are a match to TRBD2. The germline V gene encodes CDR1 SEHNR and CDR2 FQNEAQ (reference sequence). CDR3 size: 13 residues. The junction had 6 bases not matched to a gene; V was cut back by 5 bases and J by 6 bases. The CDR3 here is CASSIGLAGEQYF. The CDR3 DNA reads TGTGCCAGCAGCATCGGACTAGCCGGCGAGCAGTACTTC.

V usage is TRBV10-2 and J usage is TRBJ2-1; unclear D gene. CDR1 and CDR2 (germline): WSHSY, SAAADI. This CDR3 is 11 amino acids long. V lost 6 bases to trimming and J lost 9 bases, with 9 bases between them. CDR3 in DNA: TGCGCCAGCAGCCTTTTAGCTGAGCAGTTCTTC. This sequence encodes CASSLLAEQFF.

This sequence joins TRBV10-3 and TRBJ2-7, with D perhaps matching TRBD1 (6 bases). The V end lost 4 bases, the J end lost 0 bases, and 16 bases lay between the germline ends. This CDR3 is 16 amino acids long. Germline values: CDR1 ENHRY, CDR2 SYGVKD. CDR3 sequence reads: CAISGTGQPSSYEQYF. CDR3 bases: TGTGCCATCAGTGGGACCGGACAGCCTAGCTCCTACGAGCAGTACTTC.

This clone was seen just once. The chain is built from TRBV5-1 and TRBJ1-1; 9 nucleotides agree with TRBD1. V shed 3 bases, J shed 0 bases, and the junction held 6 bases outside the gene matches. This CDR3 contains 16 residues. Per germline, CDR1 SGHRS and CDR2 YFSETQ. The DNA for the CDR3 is TGCGCCAGCAGCTCCCGGGACAGGGACCTGAACACTGAAGCTTTCTTT. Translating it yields CASSSRDRDLNTEAFF.

The CDR3 reads CASTQRRYNEQFF. CDR3 bases: TGTGCCAGCACGCAGCGGAGGTACAATGAGCAGTTCTTC. The chain is built from TRBV6-6 and TRBJ2-1; tentatively, D is TRBD2 (5 bases). V shed 7 bases and J shed 4 bases, with 11 bases lying between them. Germline CDR1 MNHNY, CDR2 SVGAGI (reference sequence). The CDR3 totals 13 residues.

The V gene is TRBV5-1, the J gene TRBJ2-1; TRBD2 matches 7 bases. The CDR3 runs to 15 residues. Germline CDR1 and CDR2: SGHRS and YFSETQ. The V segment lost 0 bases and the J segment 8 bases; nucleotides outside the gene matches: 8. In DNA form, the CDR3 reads TGCGCCAGCAGCTTGGTTAGGCGGGCGGGGGATGAGCAGTTCTTC. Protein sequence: CASSLVRRAGDEQFF.

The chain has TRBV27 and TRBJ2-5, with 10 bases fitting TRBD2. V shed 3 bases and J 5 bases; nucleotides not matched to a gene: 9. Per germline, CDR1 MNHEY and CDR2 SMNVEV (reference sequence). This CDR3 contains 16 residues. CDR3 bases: TGTGCCAGCAGTTTGTTCCTAGCGGGAGCGGGGGAGACCCAGTACTTC. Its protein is CASSLFLAGAGETQYF.

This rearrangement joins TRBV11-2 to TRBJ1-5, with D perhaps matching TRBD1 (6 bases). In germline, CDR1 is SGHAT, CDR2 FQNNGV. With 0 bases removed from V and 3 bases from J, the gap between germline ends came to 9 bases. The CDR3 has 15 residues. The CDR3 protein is CASSLEGASNQPQHF. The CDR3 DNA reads TGTGCCAGCAGCTTAGAGGGGGCCTCCAATCAGCCCCAGCATTTT. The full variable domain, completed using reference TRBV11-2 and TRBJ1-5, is EAGVAQSPRYKIIEKRQSVAFWCNPISGHATLYWYQQILGQGPKLLIQFQNNGVVDDSQLPKDRFSAERLKGVDSTLKIQPAKLEDSAVYLCASSLEGASNQPQHFGDGTRLSIL.

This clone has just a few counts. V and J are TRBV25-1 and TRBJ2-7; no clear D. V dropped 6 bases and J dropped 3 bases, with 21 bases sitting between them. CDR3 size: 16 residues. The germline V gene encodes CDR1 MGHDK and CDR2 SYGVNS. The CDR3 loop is CASRITTRLTYYEQYF. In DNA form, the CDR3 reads TGTGCCAGCAGGATTACTACCCGCCTAACTTACTACGAGCAGTACTTC.

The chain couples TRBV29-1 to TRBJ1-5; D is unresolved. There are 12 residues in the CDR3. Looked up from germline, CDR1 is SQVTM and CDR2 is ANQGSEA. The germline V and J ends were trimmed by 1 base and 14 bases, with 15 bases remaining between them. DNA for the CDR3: TGCAGCGTTGAAGTCGGGTCCAATACAAAGCATTTT. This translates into CSVEVGSNTKHF.

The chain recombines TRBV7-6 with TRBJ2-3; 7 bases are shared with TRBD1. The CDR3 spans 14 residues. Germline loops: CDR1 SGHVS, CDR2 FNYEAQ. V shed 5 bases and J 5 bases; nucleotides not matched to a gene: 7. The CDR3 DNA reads TGTGCCAGCAGCCCCCTCACAGGGGTAGATACGCAGTATTTT. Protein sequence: CASSPLTGVDTQYF. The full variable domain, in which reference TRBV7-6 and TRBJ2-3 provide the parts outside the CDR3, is GAGVSQSPRYKVTKRGQDVALRCDPISGHVSLYWYRQALGQGPEFLTYFNYEAQQDKSGLPNDRFSAERPEGSISTLTIQRTEQRDSAMYRCASSPLTGVDTQYFGPGTRLTVL.

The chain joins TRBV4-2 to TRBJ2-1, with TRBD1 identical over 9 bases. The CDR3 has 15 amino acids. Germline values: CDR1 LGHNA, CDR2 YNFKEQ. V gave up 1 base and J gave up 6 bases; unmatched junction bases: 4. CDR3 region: CASSQVGQGGNEQFF. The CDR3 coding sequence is TGTGCCAGCAGCCAAGTGGGACAGGGTGGCAATGAGCAGTTCTTC.

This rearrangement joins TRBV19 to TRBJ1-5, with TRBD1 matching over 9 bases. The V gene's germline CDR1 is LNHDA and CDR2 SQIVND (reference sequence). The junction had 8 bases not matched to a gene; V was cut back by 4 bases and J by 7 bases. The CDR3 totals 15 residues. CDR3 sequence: CASSTTGGGGQPQHF. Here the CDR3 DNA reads TGTGCCAGTAGTACCACAGGGGGCGGTGGCCAGCCCCAGCATTTT.

The CDR3 DNA reads TGTGCCTGGAGTGTCTCTGCAACTAATGAAAAACTGTTTTTT. It yields the protein CAWSVSATNEKLFF. The rearrangement joins TRBV30 to TRBJ1-4; unclear D gene. This CDR3 contains 14 residues. Trimming pared 0 bases from V and 0 bases from J, leaving 5 bases between. Germline V gives CDR1 GTSNPN, CDR2 SVGIG (reference sequence).

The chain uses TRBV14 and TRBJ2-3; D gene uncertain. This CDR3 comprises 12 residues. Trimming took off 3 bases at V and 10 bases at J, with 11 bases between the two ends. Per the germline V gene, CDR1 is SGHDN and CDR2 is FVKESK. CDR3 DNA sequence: TGTGCCAGCAGCCAGATAGACACGCCGCAGTATTTT. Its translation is CASSQIDTPQYF.

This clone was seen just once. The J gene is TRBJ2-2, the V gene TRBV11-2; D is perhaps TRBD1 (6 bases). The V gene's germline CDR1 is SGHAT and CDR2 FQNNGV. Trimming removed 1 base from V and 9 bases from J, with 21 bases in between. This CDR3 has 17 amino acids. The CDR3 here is CASSLVPQGSARWELFF. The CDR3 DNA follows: TGTGCCAGCAGCTTAGTCCCGCAGGGGTCCGCAAGGTGGGAGCTGTTTTTT.

The CDR3 DNA reads TGTGCCTGGAGTGTAGGCGGCGTTGAGCAGTTCTTC. Translated, it gives CAWSVGGVEQFF. The chain has TRBV30 and TRBJ2-1; no clear D gene. CDR1 is GTSNPN and CDR2 is SVGIG in the germline V gene (reference sequence). The CDR3 totals 12 residues. V was trimmed by 0 bases and J by 9 bases, leaving 9 bases between them. Combining the CDR3 with reference TRBV30 and TRBJ2-1 gives the whole variable domain SQTIHQWPATLVQPVGSPLSLECTVEGTSNPNLYWYRQAAGRGLQLLFYSVGIGQISSEVPQNLSASRPQDRQFILSSKKLLLSDSGFYLCAWSVGGVEQFFGPGTRLTVL.

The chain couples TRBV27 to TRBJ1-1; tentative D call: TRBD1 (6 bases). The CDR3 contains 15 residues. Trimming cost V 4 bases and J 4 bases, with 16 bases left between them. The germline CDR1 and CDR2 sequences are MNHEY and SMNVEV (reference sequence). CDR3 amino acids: CASSSLTGRGTEAFF. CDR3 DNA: TGTGCCAGCAGTTCACTGACAGGTCGTGGCACTGAAGCTTTCTTT.

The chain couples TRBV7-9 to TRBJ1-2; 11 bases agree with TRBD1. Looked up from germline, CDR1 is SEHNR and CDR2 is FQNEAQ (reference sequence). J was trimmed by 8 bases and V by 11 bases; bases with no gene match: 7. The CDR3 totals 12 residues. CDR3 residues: CAGQGAERGYTF. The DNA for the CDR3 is TGTGCCGGACAGGGGGCCGAACGAGGCTACACCTTC.

CDR3 nucleotide sequence: TGTGCCAGCTCACTCGCGTCACCCGGACAGGTTCTCCAAGAGACCCAGTACTTC. Amino acids: CASSLASPGQVLQETQYF. V gene TRBV18 combines with J gene TRBJ2-5; 7 positions agree with TRBD1. Trimming removed 4 bases from V and 1 base from J; junction bases left unmatched: 15. The germline gives CDR1 KGHSH, CDR2 LQKENI. The CDR3 has 18 residues.

The CDR3 nucleotides read TGTGCCAGCAGCTACTACGGTAGCAATCAGCCCCAGCATTTT. This gives the protein CASSYYGSNQPQHF. The chain uses TRBV5-4 and TRBJ1-5; D call uncertain. This CDR3 has 14 amino acids. V shed 3 bases and J shed 0 bases, with 7 bases lying between them. Germline CDR1 reads SGHNT; CDR2 reads YYREEE (reference sequence).

CDR3 bases: TGTGCCAGCAGCTTGGAGGAGCGGTCTTACACAGATACGCAGTATTTT. Protein product: CASSLEERSYTDTQYF. The rearrangement joins TRBV5-6 to TRBJ2-3, with D tentatively TRBD2 (5 bases). This CDR3 contains 16 residues. Trimming left V 0 bases short and J 2 bases short, with 13 bases between. Germline CDR1 is SGHDT and CDR2 is YYEEEE.

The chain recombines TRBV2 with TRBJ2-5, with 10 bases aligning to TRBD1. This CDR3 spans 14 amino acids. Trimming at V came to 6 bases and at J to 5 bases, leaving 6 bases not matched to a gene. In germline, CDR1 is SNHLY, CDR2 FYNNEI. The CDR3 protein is CASSPGQGSETQYF. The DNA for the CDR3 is TGTGCCAGCAGCCCGGGACAGGGGTCCGAGACCCAGTACTTC. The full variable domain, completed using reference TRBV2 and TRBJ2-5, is EPEVTQTPSHQVTQMGQEVILRCVPISNHLYFYWYRQILGQKVEFLVSFYNNEISEKSEIFDDQFSVERPDGSNFTLKIRSTKLEDSAMYFCASSPGQGSETQYFGPGTRLLVL.

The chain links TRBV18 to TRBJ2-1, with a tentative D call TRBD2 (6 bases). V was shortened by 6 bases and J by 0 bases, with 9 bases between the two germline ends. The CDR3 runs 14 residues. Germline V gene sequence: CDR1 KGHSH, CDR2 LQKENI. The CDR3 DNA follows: TGTGCCAGCTCCGACGGGAGCTCCTACAATGAGCAGTTCTTC. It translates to CASSDGSSYNEQFF.